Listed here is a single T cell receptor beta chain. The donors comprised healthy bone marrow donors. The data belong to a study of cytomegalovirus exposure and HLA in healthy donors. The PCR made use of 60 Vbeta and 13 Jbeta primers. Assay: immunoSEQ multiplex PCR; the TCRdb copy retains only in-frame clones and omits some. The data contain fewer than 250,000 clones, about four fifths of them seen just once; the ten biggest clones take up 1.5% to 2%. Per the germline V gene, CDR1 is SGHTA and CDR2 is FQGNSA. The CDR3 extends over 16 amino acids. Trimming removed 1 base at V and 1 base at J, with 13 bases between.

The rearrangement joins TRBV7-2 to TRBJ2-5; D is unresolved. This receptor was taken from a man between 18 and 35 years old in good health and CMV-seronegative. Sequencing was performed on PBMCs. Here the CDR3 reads CASSLVLTQPQETQYF. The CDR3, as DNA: TGTGCCAGCAGCTTAGTTTTGACACAACCCCAAGAGACCCAGTACTTC.